The following is a T cell receptor (beta chain) sequence with its context. Repertoires were generated with immunoSEQ multiplex PCR, while TCRdb's copy carries only in-frame clones and drops some. The sample carries around 100,000 clones, around two thirds recorded once. The data derive from a study of shared clonotypes between healthy human individuals. Germline values: CDR1 SGHVS, CDR2 FNYEAQ. The CDR3 loop spans 13 amino acids. V lost 5 bases to trimming and J lost 6 bases, with 11 bases between them. The sequence derives from a man aged 25 to 40 in good health. The sample comprised memory CD8+ T cells sorted from blood. The subset: CD45RO+ cells pooled with CCR7-negative TemRA cells. The chain employs TRBV7-6 and TRBJ2-1, with a weak D call TRBD2 (5 bases). The CDR3 nucleotides are TGTGCCAGCAGCCGTCCCGGGATCAATGAGCAGTTCTTC. This codes for CASSRPGINEQFF.